These 27 T cell receptor beta chains were all obtained from the same sample, sequenced in a study of T cell responses to AZD1222 COVID-19 vaccine. Clones were sequenced by immunoSEQ multiplex PCR, and TCRdb holds only the in-frame ones, with some missing. The table records some 130,000 clones, roughly 88% of them present only once. The specimen comprised peripheral blood, sampled on day 0 of MenACWY control vaccination. Every receptor here comes from an adult in good health.

The V call is TRBV6-5, the J call TRBJ1-4, with D possibly matching TRBD1 (5 bases). Germline V gene lookup returns CDR1 MNHEY and CDR2 SVGAGI. V gave up 0 bases and J gave up 8 bases, with 13 bases separating them. The CDR3 covers 15 residues. CDR3 bases: TGTGCCAGCAGTTACTCGGGGAGGGGTAGAGAAAAACTGTTTTTT. Translation gives CASSYSGRGREKLFF.

This clone was seen a single time. The rearrangement uses TRBV19 and TRBJ1-5, with D possibly matching TRBD1 (6 bases). The germline CDR1 and CDR2 sequences are LNHDA and SQIVND (reference sequence). V lost 3 bases and J lost 2, with 11 bases in between. The CDR3 is 15 residues long. The CDR3 is CASSIQGLGNQPQHF. The CDR3 nucleotides are TGTGCCAGTAGTATTCAGGGGCTAGGCAATCAGCCCCAGCATTTT.

This chain links TRBV19 with TRBJ1-2; TRBD1 might be the D (5 bases). The CDR3 contains 14 residues. The germline V and J ends were trimmed by 1 base and 3 bases, with 9 bases remaining between them. CDR1 LNHDA and CDR2 SQIVND come from the germline V gene (reference sequence). The CDR3 loop is CASSIVGADYGYTF. Here the CDR3 DNA reads TGTGCCAGTAGTATAGTAGGGGCCGACTATGGCTACACCTTC. Using reference TRBV19 and TRBJ1-2 for the parts outside the CDR3, the full variable domain is DGGITQSPKYLFRKEGQNVTLSCEQNLNHDAMYWYRQDPGQGLRLIYYSQIVNDFQKGDIAEGYSVSREKKESFPLTVTSAQKNPTAFYLCASSIVGADYGYTFGSGTRLTVV.

The gene calls are TRBV3-1 (or the pseudogene TRBV3-2) and TRBJ2-2; D is ambiguous. Trimming cost V 1 base and J 4 bases, with 4 bases left between them. From germline, CDR1 is LGHDT and CDR2 YNNKEL (reference sequence). This CDR3 is 13 amino acids long. The CDR3 DNA is TGTGCCAGCAGCCAAGTGGCCACCGGGGAGCTGTTTTTT. It encodes CASSQVATGELFF.

The chain uses TRBV5-1 and TRBJ2-2; no reliable D call. This CDR3 region has 15 residues. The V gene lost 1 base and the J gene lost 2 bases, with 9 bases spanning the gap. The V gene's germline CDR1 is SGHRS and CDR2 YFSETQ. The CDR3 sequence is CASSLLTANTGELFF. CDR3 sequence (DNA): TGCGCCAGCAGCTTGTTGACGGCAAACACCGGGGAGCTGTTTTTT.

The chain employs TRBV7-8 and TRBJ2-3; 7 bases are a match to TRBD1. Unmatched junction bases numbered 15, after V lost 3 bases and J lost 3 bases. This CDR3 region has 18 residues. Germline CDR1 SGHVS, CDR2 FQNEAQ. CDR3 coding DNA: TGTGCCAGCAGCTTGAATTCGAATCCAGGGGGAATTACAGATACGCAGTATTTT. Its translation is CASSLNSNPGGITDTQYF.

The J gene is TRBJ2-2, the V gene TRBV18; TRBD1 aligns across 8 bases. This CDR3 region has 13 residues. V lost 2 bases and J lost 8; bases outside the gene matches: 1. Germline lookup yields CDR1 KGHSH and CDR2 LQKENI. The CDR3 is CASSPDRGGELFF. The CDR3 DNA follows: TGTGCCAGCTCACCAGACAGGGGAGGGGAGCTGTTTTTT.

The genes are TRBV29-1 and TRBJ2-7, with 12 bases matching TRBD1. With V trimmed by 4 bases and J by 6 bases, 10 bases remained unmatched. From germline, CDR1 is SQVTM and CDR2 ANQGSEA. This CDR3 contains 15 residues. CDR3 loop: CSVGFTGTGGVEQYF. The CDR3 DNA is TGCAGCGTTGGATTTACCGGGACAGGGGGCGTCGAGCAGTACTTC.

The chain links TRBV5-1 to TRBJ2-7, with 9 bases matching TRBD1. With 4 bases clipped from V and 2 bases from J, the junction kept 4 bases outside the gene matches. Germline lookup yields CDR1 SGHRS and CDR2 YFSETQ. CDR3 length: 14 amino acids. The CDR3 spells CASSIGTGTYEQYF. CDR3 coding DNA: TGCGCCAGCAGCATAGGGACAGGGACCTACGAGCAGTACTTC. Filled out from reference TRBV5-1 and TRBJ2-7, the complete variable domain reads KAGVTQTPRYLIKTRGQQVTLSCSPISGHRSVSWYQQTPGQGLQFLFEYFSETQRNKGNFPGRFSGRQFSNSRSEMNVSTLELGDSALYLCASSIGTGTYEQYFGPGTRLTVT.

The chain uses TRBV11-2 and TRBJ2-7, with TRBD2 matching 10 bases. Germline V lookup: CDR1 SGHAT, CDR2 FQNNGV. With V trimmed by 5 bases and J by 3 bases, 10 bases remained unmatched. This CDR3 is 16 amino acids long. The CDR3 region is CASSRLAGAQYYEQYF. The CDR3 DNA sequence: TGTGCCAGCAGCCGCCTAGCGGGAGCACAGTACTACGAGCAGTACTTC.

In its sample, this clone was seen a few times. The V call is TRBV6-6, the J call TRBJ1-5, with D perhaps matching TRBD1 (5 bases). The length of the CDR3 is 13 residues. The germline V gene has CDR1 MNHNY and CDR2 SVGAGI (reference sequence). The V end was cut by 11 bases, the J end by 4 bases, with 15 bases between. The CDR3 nucleotides read TGTGCCTCAGAGCAGGGCTCTAATCAGCCCCAGCATTTT. Its translation: CASEQGSNQPQHF.

The V gene is TRBV30, the J gene TRBJ1-1; D gene unclear. The CDR3 spans 12 residues. Looked up from germline, CDR1 is GTSNPN and CDR2 is SVGIG (reference sequence). The V end was cut by 2 bases, the J end by 7 bases, with 11 bases between. CDR3 residues: CAWSSPPVEAFF. The DNA of the CDR3 is TGTGCCTGGAGTAGCCCCCCGGTTGAAGCTTTCTTT.

The chain links TRBV6-6 to TRBJ2-1, with D unresolved. Germline loops: CDR1 MNHNY, CDR2 SVGAGI (reference sequence). V lost 11 bases and J lost 4, with 15 bases in between. CDR3 length: 13 amino acids. This CDR3 reads CAAREAGYNEQFF. CDR3 nucleotides: TGTGCCGCACGCGAGGCCGGGTACAATGAGCAGTTCTTC.

The chain uses TRBV29-1 and TRBJ2-3; 7 positions match TRBD1. The CDR3 length is 14 residues. V lost 7 bases to trimming and J lost 4 bases; unmatched junction nucleotides: 11. The V gene's germline CDR1 is SQVTM and CDR2 ANQGSEA. CDR3 bases: TGCAGCGGACAACAGGGGTACTATCCAGATACGCAGTATTTT. Translating gives CSGQQGYYPDTQYF.

The chain is built from TRBV5-1 and TRBJ1-5; TRBD1 matches at 8 bases. The CDR3 totals 14 residues. Germline CDR1 reads SGHRS; CDR2 reads YFSETQ. V lost 1 base, J lost 7 bases, and 4 bases stayed unmatched. CDR3 sequence: CASSLTGGWQPQHF. In nucleotides, the CDR3 is TGCGCCAGCAGCTTGACAGGGGGTTGGCAGCCCCAGCATTTT.

This sequence joins TRBV21-1 and TRBJ2-1; no check of the table's D call, TRBD2, against the DNA was made. TRBV21-1 is designated a pseudogene. The CDR3 consists of 16 residues. CDR3: CASSNLTRDINNEQFF. The CDR3 DNA reads TGTGCCAGCAGCAACCTGACCCGGGATATTAACAATGAGCAGTTCTTC.

The chain combines TRBV27 with TRBJ1-5, with D perhaps TRBD1 (5 bases). The CDR3 consists of 14 residues. Germline CDR1 MNHEY, CDR2 SMNVEV (reference sequence). Between the trimmed V and J ends, which lost 5 bases and 2 bases, there was a span of 10 bases. The CDR3 spells CASSTARGNQPQHF. CDR3 nucleotides: TGTGCCAGCAGTACGGCCAGGGGCAATCAGCCCCAGCATTTT.

The rearrangement uses TRBV5-1 and TRBJ1-1; D is unresolved. V lost 1 base and J 0 bases, leaving 13 bases between the germline ends. CDR1 and CDR2 (germline): SGHRS, YFSETQ. This CDR3 has 16 residues. Written as DNA, the CDR3 is TGCGCCAGCAGCTTGCTTCTTGGAAACCTGAACACTGAAGCTTTCTTT. This sequence encodes CASSLLLGNLNTEAFF.

V gene TRBV29-1 combines with J gene TRBJ1-4; the match to TRBD1 covers 7 bases. CDR1 is SQVTM, CDR2 ANQGSEA, per germline. Losses at the gene ends were 4 bases for V and 10 bases for J; bases not matched to a gene: 15. This CDR3 has 15 amino acids. The CDR3 nucleotides read TGCAGCGTTGCGAATGACAGGGTTGGGGGCGGAAAACTGTTTTTT. As protein: CSVANDRVGGGKLFF.

Here the CDR3 reads CASSPRDSGELFF. In nucleotides, the CDR3 is TGTGCCAGCTCACCACGGGACAGCGGGGAGCTGTTTTTT. The chain uses TRBV18 and TRBJ2-2; 7 positions agree with TRBD1. With V trimmed by 1 base and J by 7 bases, 0 bases remained unmatched. Germline loops: CDR1 KGHSH, CDR2 LQKENI. The CDR3 length is 13 residues. Full variable domain (outside the CDR3, taken from reference TRBV18 and TRBJ2-2): NAGVMQNPRHLVRRRGQEARLRCSPMKGHSHVYWYRQLPEEGLKFMVYLQKENIIDESGMPKERFSAEFPKEGPSILRIQQVVRGDSAAYFCASSPRDSGELFFGEGSRLTVL.

In DNA form, the CDR3 reads TGTGCCAGCGGACCCTTCACCTACGAGCAGTACTTC. Its translation: CASGPFTYEQYF. V and J are TRBV27 and TRBJ2-7; D ambiguous. The V gene's germline CDR1 is MNHEY and CDR2 SMNVEV (reference sequence). V dropped 8 bases and J dropped 2 bases, with 10 bases sitting between them. This CDR3 has 12 residues.

This chain joins TRBV9 and TRBJ2-5; TRBD1 might be the D (7 bases). This CDR3 has 13 amino acids. Germline-derived CDR1 and CDR2 are SGDLS and YYNGEE. V shed 2 bases and J shed 7 bases, with 12 bases lying between them. CDR3 in DNA: TGTGCCAGCAGCGTCAGGGGGGCCGCGACCCAGTACTTC. This encodes CASSVRGAATQYF.

This clone was observed once. The chain carries TRBV27 and TRBJ2-3; D is perhaps TRBD2 (6 bases). V lost 3 bases and J 3 bases, leaving 10 bases between the germline ends. CDR1 is MNHEY and CDR2 is SMNVEV in the germline V gene (reference sequence). CDR3 length: 14 residues. CDR3 in DNA: TGTGCCAGCAGTTTCAGACTAGAAACAGATACGCAGTATTTT. It yields the protein CASSFRLETDTQYF.

The chain is built from TRBV11-2 and TRBJ2-7; D may be TRBD2 (5 bases). Germline values: CDR1 SGHAT, CDR2 FQNNGV. Trimming stripped 5 bases from V and 4 bases from J, with 12 bases between. The CDR3 is made up of 13 amino acids. CDR3 loop: CASSPRGIYEQYF. CDR3 nucleotides: TGTGCCAGCAGCCCCCGGGGAATATACGAGCAGTACTTC.

The rearrangement joins TRBV6-5 to TRBJ2-7, with D unclear. V was clipped by 6 bases and J by 4 bases, with 7 bases between them. This CDR3 contains 11 residues. The V gene's germline CDR1 is MNHEY and CDR2 SVGAGI. CDR3 sequence: CASRALYEQYF. The CDR3, as DNA: TGTGCCAGCAGGGCCCTATACGAGCAGTACTTC.

The rearrangement links TRBV12-3 or TRBV12-4 to TRBJ1-2; perhaps TRBD1 as D (5 bases). The CDR3 is 13 residues long. Deletions cut 7 bases from V and 8 bases from J, with 17 bases between. As DNA, the CDR3 is TGTGCCAGCACCGTGGCGGGGGTGGAAGGCTACACCTTC. Translation: CASTVAGVEGYTF.

V and J are TRBV5-1 and TRBJ2-3; 14 bases fit TRBD2. This CDR3 has 16 residues. The germline CDR1 and CDR2 sequences are SGHRS and YFSETQ. The J segment lost 6 bases and the V segment lost 7 bases, leaving 10 bases of the junction unmatched. The CDR3 sequence is CASETGTSGRRDTQYF. CDR3 nucleotides: TGCGCCAGCGAGACCGGGACTAGCGGGAGAAGGGATACGCAGTATTTT.